The 20 T cell receptor beta chains below were found in one sample sequenced in a study of graft-versus-host responses after intestinal transplantation. No antigens are known for them. Some clones are missing from TCRdb's copy, which holds only in-frame ones; the method was immunoSEQ multiplex PCR. The sample comprises 100,000 to 120,000 clones, roughly 93% of which are singletons, and 0.4% to 0.55% rests with the top ten. The sequences come from unstimulated CD8+ T cells sorted from spleen or lymph node cells, collected before intestinal transplant. The receptors originated from a human donor who received an intestinal transplant.

V is TRBV18 and J is TRBJ2-7; 8 nucleotides align to TRBD2. Germline V gene lookup returns CDR1 KGHSH and CDR2 LQKENI. The ends lost 3 bases at V and 2 bases at J; junction bases unmatched: 3. The CDR3 has 14 residues. The CDR3 here is CASSPVGRAYEQYF. CDR3 DNA sequence: TGTGCCAGCTCACCTGTCGGGAGGGCCTACGAGCAGTACTTC.

The chain has TRBV18 and TRBJ2-1; TRBD1 matches 8 bases. The CDR3 runs 15 residues. Trimming at V came to 3 bases and at J to 7 bases, leaving 8 bases not matched to a gene. Germline lookup yields CDR1 KGHSH and CDR2 LQKENI. The CDR3 loop reads CASSPPLGTGNEQFF. In DNA, the CDR3 is TGTGCCAGCTCACCCCCGCTCGGGACAGGAAATGAGCAGTTCTTC.

The rearrangement links TRBV20-1 to TRBJ1-2; unclear D gene. The CDR3 has 11 residues. Between the trimmed V and J ends, which lost 5 bases and 5 bases, there was a span of 9 bases. CDR1 and CDR2 (germline): DFQATT, SNEGSKA (reference sequence). The CDR3 spells CSAPWIYGYTF. The CDR3 bases are TGCAGTGCTCCTTGGATATATGGCTACACCTTC.

The chain joins TRBV5-6 to TRBJ2-5; TRBD1 agrees at 9 bases. Looked up from germline, CDR1 is SGHDT and CDR2 is YYEEEE. The CDR3 loop spans 17 amino acids. V was clipped by 2 bases and J by 0 bases; unmatched bases: 8. CDR3 region: CASSFLWTGADQETQYF. As DNA, the CDR3 is TGTGCCAGCAGCTTCCTATGGACAGGGGCGGACCAAGAGACCCAGTACTTC.

V is TRBV30 and J is TRBJ1-1; no clear D. V gave up 3 bases and J gave up 11 bases, with 19 bases separating them. The V gene's germline CDR1 is GTSNPN and CDR2 SVGIG (reference sequence). The CDR3 length is 13 residues. CDR3 sequence (DNA): TGTGCCTGGAGAGACTGGGCAGGCTCGGGGGCTTTCTTT. This sequence encodes CAWRDWAGSGAFF.

The chain is built from TRBV7-9 and TRBJ2-7; 10 bases align to TRBD1. This CDR3 has 12 amino acids. Germline loops: CDR1 SEHNR, CDR2 FQNEAQ (reference sequence). V was pared by 3 bases and J by 13 bases, with 6 bases of the junction left unmatched. In DNA, the CDR3 is TGTGCCAGCAGCTTGGCCGGGACAGGGGAATACTTC. As protein: CASSLAGTGEYF.

This clone was picked up one time. Mismatch with germline at one junction end may stem from a read error. This chain links TRBV7-8 with TRBJ2-2; 7 nucleotides line up with TRBD1. Germline V gene sequence: CDR1 SGHVS, CDR2 FQNEAQ. This CDR3 spans 15 amino acids. The CDR3 DNA follows: TGTGCCAGCAGCTTACAGACAGGGCTGGCCGGGCAGCTGTTTTTT. Protein product: CASSLQTGLAGQLFF.

V and J are TRBV6-6 and TRBJ2-7, with D uncertain. CDR1 is MNHNY and CDR2 is SVGAGI in the germline V gene (reference sequence). There are 14 residues in the CDR3. Trimming took 7 bases from V and 0 from J, leaving 13 bases between them. CDR3 coding DNA: TGTGCCAGCACCCCCGGGCGGAGCTCCTACGAGCAGTACTTC. Its translation is CASTPGRSSYEQYF.

CDR3 loop: CASGVTGGEQYF. In DNA form, the CDR3 reads TGTGCCAGTGGCGTGACAGGGGGTGAGCAGTACTTC. The V and J genes are TRBV27 and TRBJ2-7; 9 bases match TRBD1. The CDR3 loop spans 12 amino acids. The V gene's germline CDR1 is MNHEY and CDR2 SMNVEV (reference sequence). V lost 9 bases, J lost 7 bases, and 7 bases stayed unmatched.

This rearrangement joins TRBV7-9 to TRBJ2-7; D may be TRBD1 (7 bases). With 5 bases removed from V and 0 bases from J, the gap between germline ends came to 11 bases. The germline CDR1 and CDR2 sequences are SEHNR and FQNEAQ (reference sequence). The CDR3 totals 14 residues. In DNA form, the CDR3 reads TGTGCCAGCAGCGGGCGGGACAGCTCCTACGAGCAGTACTTC. Its translation is CASSGRDSSYEQYF.

The chain is built from TRBV29-1 and TRBJ2-5; tentative D call: TRBD2 (6 bases). Per germline, CDR1 SQVTM and CDR2 ANQGSEA. This CDR3 contains 15 residues. V dropped 3 bases and J dropped 2 bases, with 16 bases sitting between them. CDR3 in amino acids: CSVDGRGWRQETQYF. In nucleotides, the CDR3 is TGCAGCGTTGATGGTCGGGGGTGGAGGCAAGAGACCCAGTACTTC.

The rearrangement links TRBV4-1 to TRBJ2-7, with TRBD2 matching 9 bases. The CDR3 covers 14 residues. The V gene's germline CDR1 is MGHRA and CDR2 YSYEKL. Losses at the gene ends were 1 base for V and 4 bases for J; bases not matched to a gene: 2. CDR3 sequence: CASSQATSGYEQYF. The CDR3 DNA follows: TGCGCCAGCAGCCAAGCTACTAGCGGGTACGAGCAGTACTTC.

The chain links TRBV27 to TRBJ2-1, with D perhaps matching TRBD2 (5 bases). CDR1 and CDR2 from the germline V gene are MNHEY and SMNVEV (reference sequence). Between the trimmed V and J ends, which lost 4 bases and 4 bases, there was a span of 23 bases. The CDR3 has 18 residues. CDR3 nucleotide sequence: TGTGCCAGCAGTTACCCGAGGGCCGGCAATACACCTTACAATGAGCAGTTCTTC. Its translation is CASSYPRAGNTPYNEQFF.

This rearrangement joins TRBV19 to TRBJ2-1; D is uncertain. The germline V gene has CDR1 LNHDA and CDR2 SQIVND (reference sequence). The length of the CDR3 is 10 residues. V was shortened by 5 bases and J by 6 bases, with 2 bases between the two germline ends. CDR3 DNA: TGTGCCAGTAGTGGCAATGAGCAGTTCTTC. This sequence encodes CASSGNEQFF.

The gene calls are TRBV13 and TRBJ2-3; 13 bases are shared with TRBD2. CDR1 is PRHDT and CDR2 is FYEKMQ in the germline V gene (reference sequence). V shed 0 bases, J shed 3 bases, and the junction held 3 bases outside the gene matches. CDR3 length: 17 residues. In DNA form, the CDR3 reads TGTGCCAGCAGCTTAGGCCTGACTAGCGGGAGGACAGATACGCAGTATTTT. Translation gives CASSLGLTSGRTDTQYF.

This clone showed up just once. The chain recombines TRBV6-5 with TRBJ1-1; D perhaps matches TRBD1 (5 bases). The V gene's germline CDR1 is MNHEY and CDR2 SVGAGI. This CDR3 comprises 15 residues. Trimming cost V 2 bases and J 0 bases, with 10 bases left between them. In nucleotides, the CDR3 is TGTGCCAGCAGTTACGCAGGGAGAATGAACACTGAAGCTTTCTTT. Encoded protein: CASSYAGRMNTEAFF.

This clone was recorded once. This sequence joins TRBV7-8 and TRBJ1-1; possible D gene TRBD1, 6 bases. V lost 3 bases and J lost 4, with 21 bases in between. This CDR3 has 17 residues. The germline gives CDR1 SGHVS, CDR2 FQNEAQ. This CDR3 reads CASSFIGGGPLSTEAFF. The CDR3 DNA reads as TGTGCCAGCAGCTTTATAGGGGGGGGACCTTTAAGCACTGAAGCTTTCTTT.

This clone was detected once. The chain links TRBV13 to TRBJ2-4, with no clear D. Trimming left V 5 bases short and J 3 bases short, with 8 bases between. Germline lookup yields CDR1 PRHDT and CDR2 FYEKMQ (reference sequence). The length of the CDR3 is 13 residues. DNA of the CDR3: TGTGCCAGCAGCGTACATGGCAAAAACATTCAGTACTTC. It codes for CASSVHGKNIQYF.

This clone occurred once. V gene TRBV9 combines with J gene TRBJ2-7; 7 bases agree with TRBD2. The germline V gene encodes CDR1 SGDLS and CDR2 YYNGEE. The CDR3 contains 18 residues. The V segment lost 0 bases and the J segment 3 bases; nucleotides outside the gene matches: 15. Here the CDR3 reads CASSVGPGRAGSDYEQYF. The CDR3 region has the DNA TGTGCCAGCAGCGTAGGCCCTGGGAGGGCAGGGTCGGACTACGAGCAGTACTTC.

The chain combines TRBV5-1 with TRBJ2-1, with 7 bases lining up with TRBD1. CDR1 and CDR2 from the germline V gene are SGHRS and YFSETQ. The junction had 8 bases not matched to a gene; V was cut back by 4 bases and J by 4 bases. The CDR3 contains 15 residues. CDR3 nucleotide sequence: TGCGCCAGCAGCCAACGACAGGGCCTTTACAATGAGCAGTTCTTC. Residues: CASSQRQGLYNEQFF.